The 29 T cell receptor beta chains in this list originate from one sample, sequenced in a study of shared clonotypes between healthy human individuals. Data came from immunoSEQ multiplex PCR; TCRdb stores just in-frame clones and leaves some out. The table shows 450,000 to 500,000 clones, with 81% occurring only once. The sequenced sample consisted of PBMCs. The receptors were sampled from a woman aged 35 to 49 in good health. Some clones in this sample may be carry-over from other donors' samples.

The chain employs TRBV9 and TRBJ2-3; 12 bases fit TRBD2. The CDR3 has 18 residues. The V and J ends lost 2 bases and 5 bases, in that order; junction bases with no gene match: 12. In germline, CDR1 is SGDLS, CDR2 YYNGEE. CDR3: CASSVGMTSGSGEDTQYF. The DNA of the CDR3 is TGTGCCAGCAGCGTGGGGATGACTAGCGGGAGCGGGGAAGATACGCAGTATTTT.

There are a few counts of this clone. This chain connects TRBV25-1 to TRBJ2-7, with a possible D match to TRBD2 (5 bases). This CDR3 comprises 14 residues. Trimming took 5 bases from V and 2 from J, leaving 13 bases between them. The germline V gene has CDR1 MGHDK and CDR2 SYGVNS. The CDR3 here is CASSPTGKAYEQYF. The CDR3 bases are TGTGCCAGCAGTCCGACGGGGAAAGCCTACGAGCAGTACTTC.

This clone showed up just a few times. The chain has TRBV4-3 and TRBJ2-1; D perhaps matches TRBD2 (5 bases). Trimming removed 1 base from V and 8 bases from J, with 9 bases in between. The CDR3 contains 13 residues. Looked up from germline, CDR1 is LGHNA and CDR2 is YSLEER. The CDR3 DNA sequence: TGCGCCAGCAGCCAAGTGGACGGGGATGAGCAGTTCTTC. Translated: CASSQVDGDEQFF.

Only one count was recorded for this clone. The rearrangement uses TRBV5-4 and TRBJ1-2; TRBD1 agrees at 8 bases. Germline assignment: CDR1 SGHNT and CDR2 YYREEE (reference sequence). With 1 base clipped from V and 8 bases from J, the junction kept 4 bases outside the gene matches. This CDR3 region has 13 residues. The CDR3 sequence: CASSLPGQVGYTF. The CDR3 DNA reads TGTGCCAGCAGCTTGCCGGGACAGGTCGGCTACACCTTC.

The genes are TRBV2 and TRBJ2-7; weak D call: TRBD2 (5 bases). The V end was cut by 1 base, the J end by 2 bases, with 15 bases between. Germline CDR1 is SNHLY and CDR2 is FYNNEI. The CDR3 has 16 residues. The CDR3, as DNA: TGTGCCAGCAGTGAAGGGCTAGGGCGGGCCCCCTACGAGCAGTACTTC. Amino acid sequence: CASSEGLGRAPYEQYF.

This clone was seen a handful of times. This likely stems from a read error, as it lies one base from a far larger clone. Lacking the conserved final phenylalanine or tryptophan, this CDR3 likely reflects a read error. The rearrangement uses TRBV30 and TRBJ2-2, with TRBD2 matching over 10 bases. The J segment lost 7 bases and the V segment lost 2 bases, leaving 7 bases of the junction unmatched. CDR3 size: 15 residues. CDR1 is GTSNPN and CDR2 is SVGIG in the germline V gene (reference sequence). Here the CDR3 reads CAWSSGRASVGELFL. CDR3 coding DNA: TGTGCCTGGAGTAGCGGGAGGGCCTCAGTCGGGGAGCTGTTTCTT.

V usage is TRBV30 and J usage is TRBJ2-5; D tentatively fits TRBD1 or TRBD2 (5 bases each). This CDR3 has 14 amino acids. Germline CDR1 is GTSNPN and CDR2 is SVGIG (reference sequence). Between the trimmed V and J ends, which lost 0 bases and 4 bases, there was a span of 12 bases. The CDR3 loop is CAWSVGGGRETQYF. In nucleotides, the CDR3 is TGTGCCTGGAGTGTCGGTGGGGGACGAGAGACCCAGTACTTC. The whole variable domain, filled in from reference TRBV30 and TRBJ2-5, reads SQTIHQWPATLVQPVGSPLSLECTVEGTSNPNLYWYRQAAGRGLQLLFYSVGIGQISSEVPQNLSASRPQDRQFILSSKKLLLSDSGFYLCAWSVGGGRETQYFGPGTRLLVL.

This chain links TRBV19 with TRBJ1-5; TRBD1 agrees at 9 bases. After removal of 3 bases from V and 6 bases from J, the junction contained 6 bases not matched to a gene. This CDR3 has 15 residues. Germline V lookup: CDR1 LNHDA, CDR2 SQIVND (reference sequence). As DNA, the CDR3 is TGTGCCAGTAGTATTATGGGACAGGGAAGTCAGCCCCAGCATTTT. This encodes CASSIMGQGSQPQHF.

CDR3 region: CASSSMAGRNTEAFF. The CDR3 nucleotides are TGTGCCAGCAGCTCCATGGCGGGGCGGAACACTGAAGCTTTCTTT. This rearrangement joins TRBV7-6 to TRBJ1-1; TRBD1 is a possible D gene (5 bases). Germline lookup yields CDR1 SGHVS and CDR2 FNYEAQ. V gave up 4 bases and J gave up 1 base, with 13 bases separating them. The length of the CDR3 is 15 residues.

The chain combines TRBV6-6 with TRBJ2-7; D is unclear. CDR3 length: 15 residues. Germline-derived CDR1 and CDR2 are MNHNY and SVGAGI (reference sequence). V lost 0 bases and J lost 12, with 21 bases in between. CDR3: CASSYSMDSPENSYF. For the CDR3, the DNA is TGTGCCAGCAGTTACTCGATGGATTCCCCCGAAAACTCGTACTTC.

The CDR3 DNA is TGTGCCAGCAGTGAAGCCCCGGGACTAGCGGGACCCCTTGGGGACAATGAGCAGTTCTTC. Translation: CASSEAPGLAGPLGDNEQFF. J is TRBJ2-1 and V is TRBV6-1, with TRBD2 identical over 13 bases. Germline trimming cut 0 bases from V and 5 bases from J; bases unmatched to any gene: 13. The CDR3 has 20 residues. The V gene's germline CDR1 is MNHNS and CDR2 SASEGT.

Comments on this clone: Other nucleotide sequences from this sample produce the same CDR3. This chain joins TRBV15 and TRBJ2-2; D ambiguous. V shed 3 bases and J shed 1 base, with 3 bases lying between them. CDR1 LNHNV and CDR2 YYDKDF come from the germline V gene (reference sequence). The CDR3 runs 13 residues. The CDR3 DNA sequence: TGTGCCACCAGCAGCCGGAACACCGGGGAGCTGTTTTTT. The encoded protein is CATSSRNTGELFF.

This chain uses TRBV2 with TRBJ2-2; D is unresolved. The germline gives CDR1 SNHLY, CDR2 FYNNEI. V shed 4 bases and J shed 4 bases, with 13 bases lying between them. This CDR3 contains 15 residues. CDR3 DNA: TGTGCCAGCAGTGTCCGGTCCCAAGGCACCGGGGAGCTGTTTTTT. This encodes CASSVRSQGTGELFF.

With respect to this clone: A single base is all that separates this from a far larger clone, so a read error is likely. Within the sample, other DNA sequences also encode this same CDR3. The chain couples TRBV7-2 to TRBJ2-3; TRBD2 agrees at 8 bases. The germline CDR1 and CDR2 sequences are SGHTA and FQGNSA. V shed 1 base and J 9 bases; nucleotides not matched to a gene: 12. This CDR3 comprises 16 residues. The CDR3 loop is CASSLVGGSGVVTQYF. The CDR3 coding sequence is TGTGCCAGCAGCTTAGTAGGTGGTAGCGGGGTGGTGACGCAGTATTTT.

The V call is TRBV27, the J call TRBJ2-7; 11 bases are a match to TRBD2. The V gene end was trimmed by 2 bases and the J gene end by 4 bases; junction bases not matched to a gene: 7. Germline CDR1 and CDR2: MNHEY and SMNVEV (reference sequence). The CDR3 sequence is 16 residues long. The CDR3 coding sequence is TGTGCCAGCAGTTTAAGTCTAGCGGGAGGTCGGTACGAGCAGTACTTC. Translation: CASSLSLAGGRYEQYF.

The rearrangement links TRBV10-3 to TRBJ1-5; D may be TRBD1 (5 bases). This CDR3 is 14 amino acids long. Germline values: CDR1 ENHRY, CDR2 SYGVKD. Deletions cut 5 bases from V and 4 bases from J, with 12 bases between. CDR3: CAISRREGNQPQHF. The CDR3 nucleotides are TGTGCCATCAGTAGGAGGGAGGGGAATCAGCCCCAGCATTTT.

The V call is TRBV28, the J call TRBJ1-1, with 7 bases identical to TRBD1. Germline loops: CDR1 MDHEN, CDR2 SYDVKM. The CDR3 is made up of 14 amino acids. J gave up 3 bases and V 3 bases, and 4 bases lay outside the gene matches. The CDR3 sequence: CASSLPGQYTEAFF. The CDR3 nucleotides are TGTGCCAGCAGTTTGCCGGGACAGTACACTGAAGCTTTCTTT.

This chain's CDR3 is CASSTPGALAKNIQYF. The CDR3 DNA reads TGTGCCAGCAGTACCCCAGGGGCACTAGCCAAAAACATTCAGTACTTC. The rearrangement joins TRBV25-1 to TRBJ2-4; a weak D match, TRBD1 (6 bases). Germline values: CDR1 MGHDK, CDR2 SYGVNS. V was clipped by 5 bases and J by 0 bases, with 14 bases between them. The CDR3 contains 16 residues.

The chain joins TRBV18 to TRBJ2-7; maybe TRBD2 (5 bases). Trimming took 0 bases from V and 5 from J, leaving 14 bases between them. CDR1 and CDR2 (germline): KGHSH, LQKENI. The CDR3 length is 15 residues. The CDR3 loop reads CASSPPVRGPNEQYF. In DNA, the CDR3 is TGTGCCAGCTCACCACCGGTGAGAGGGCCAAACGAGCAGTACTTC.

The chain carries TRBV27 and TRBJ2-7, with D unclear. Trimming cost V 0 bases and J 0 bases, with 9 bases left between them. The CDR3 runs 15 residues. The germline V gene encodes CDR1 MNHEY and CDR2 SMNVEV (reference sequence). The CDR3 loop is CASSLSGLYSYEQYF. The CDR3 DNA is TGTGCCAGCAGTTTATCCGGCCTCTACTCCTACGAGCAGTACTTC.

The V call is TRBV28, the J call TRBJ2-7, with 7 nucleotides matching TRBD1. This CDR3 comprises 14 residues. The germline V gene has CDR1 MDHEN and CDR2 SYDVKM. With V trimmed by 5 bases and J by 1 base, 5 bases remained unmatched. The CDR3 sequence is CASSEQGTSYEQYF. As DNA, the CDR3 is TGTGCCAGCAGTGAACAGGGGACGTCCTACGAGCAGTACTTC.

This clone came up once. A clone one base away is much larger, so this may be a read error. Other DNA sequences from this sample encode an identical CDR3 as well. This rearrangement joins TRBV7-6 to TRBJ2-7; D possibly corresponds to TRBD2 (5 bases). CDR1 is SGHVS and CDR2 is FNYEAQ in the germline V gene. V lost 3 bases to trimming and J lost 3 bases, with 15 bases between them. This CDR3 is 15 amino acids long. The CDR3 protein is CASSFEADSLYEQYF. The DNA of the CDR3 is TGTGCCAGCAGCTTCGAGGCGGACTCCCTCTACGAGCAGTACTTC.

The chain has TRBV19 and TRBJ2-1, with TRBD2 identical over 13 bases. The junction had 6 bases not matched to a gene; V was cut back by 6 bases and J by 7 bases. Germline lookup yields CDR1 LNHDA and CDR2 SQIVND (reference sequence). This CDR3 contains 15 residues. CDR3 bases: TGTGCCAGTAGCGGACTAGCGGGAGATTGGAATGAGCAGTTCTTC. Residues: CASSGLAGDWNEQFF.

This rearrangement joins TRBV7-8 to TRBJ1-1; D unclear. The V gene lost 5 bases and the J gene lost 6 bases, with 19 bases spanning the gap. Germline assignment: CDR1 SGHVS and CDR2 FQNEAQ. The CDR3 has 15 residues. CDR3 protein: CASSPLLLSRAEAFF. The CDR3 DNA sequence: TGTGCCAGCAGCCCTCTACTCCTCTCCCGCGCTGAAGCTTTCTTT.

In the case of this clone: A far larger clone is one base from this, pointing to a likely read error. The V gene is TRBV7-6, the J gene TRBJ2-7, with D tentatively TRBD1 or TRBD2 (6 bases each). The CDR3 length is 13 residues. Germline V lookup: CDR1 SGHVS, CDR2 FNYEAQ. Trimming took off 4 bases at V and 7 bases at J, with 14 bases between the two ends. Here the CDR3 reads CASSYNRDLEQYF. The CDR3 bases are TGTGCCAGCAGCTACAACAGGGACTTGGAGCAGTACTTC. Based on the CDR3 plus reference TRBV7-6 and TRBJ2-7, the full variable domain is GAGVSQSPRYKVTKRGQDVALRCDPISGHVSLYWYRQALGQGPEFLTYFNYEAQQDKSGLPNDRFSAERPEGSISTLTIQRTEQRDSAMYRCASSYNRDLEQYFGPGTRLTVT.

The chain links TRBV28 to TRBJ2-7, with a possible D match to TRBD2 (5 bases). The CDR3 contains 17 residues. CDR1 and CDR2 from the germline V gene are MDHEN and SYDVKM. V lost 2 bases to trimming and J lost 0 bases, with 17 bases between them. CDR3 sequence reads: CASSLPDSEIYSYEQYF. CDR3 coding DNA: TGTGCCAGCAGTTTACCCGATAGCGAGATCTACTCCTACGAGCAGTACTTC. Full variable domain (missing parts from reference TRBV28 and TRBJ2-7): DVKVTQSSRYLVKRTGEKVFLECVQDMDHENMFWYRQDPGLGLRLIYFSYDVKMKEKGDIPEGYSVSREKKERFSLILESASTNQTSMYLCASSLPDSEIYSYEQYFGPGTRLTVT.

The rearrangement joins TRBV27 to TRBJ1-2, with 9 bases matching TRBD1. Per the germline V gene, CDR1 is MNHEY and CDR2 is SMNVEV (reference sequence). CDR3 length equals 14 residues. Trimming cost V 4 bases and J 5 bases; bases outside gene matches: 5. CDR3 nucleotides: TGTGCCAGCAGTTGGTCGACAGGGGGGTATGGCTACACCTTC. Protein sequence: CASSWSTGGYGYTF.

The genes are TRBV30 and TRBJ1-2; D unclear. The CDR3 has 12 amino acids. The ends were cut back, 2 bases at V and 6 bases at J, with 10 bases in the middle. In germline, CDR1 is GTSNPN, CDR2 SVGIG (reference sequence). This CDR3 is CAWSFGSDGYTF. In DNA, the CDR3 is TGTGCCTGGAGTTTCGGCTCGGATGGCTACACCTTC. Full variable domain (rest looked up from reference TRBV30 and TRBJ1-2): SQTIHQWPATLVQPVGSPLSLECTVEGTSNPNLYWYRQAAGRGLQLLFYSVGIGQISSEVPQNLSASRPQDRQFILSSKKLLLSDSGFYLCAWSFGSDGYTFGSGTRLTVV.

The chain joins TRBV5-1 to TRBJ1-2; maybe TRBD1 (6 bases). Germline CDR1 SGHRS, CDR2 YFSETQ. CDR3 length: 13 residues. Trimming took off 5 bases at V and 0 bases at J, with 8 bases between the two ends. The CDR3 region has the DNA TGCGCCAGCAGTGGGACATCTAACTATGGCTACACCTTC. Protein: CASSGTSNYGYTF.